These 27 T cell receptor gamma chains were sequenced from one sample in a study of Vδ1+ human thymocytes. Study-level findings and limits: Thymic TRG and TRD repertoires appeared highly polyclonal.

Sequences come from RNA converted to cDNA by reverse transcription. Multiplex PCR used pooled V-gene forward primers and a constant-region reverse primer to amplify CDR3s. TCRdb repeated clone calling on the multiplex PCR reads with CATT. The sample lists tens of thousands of gamma-chain clones, 20% to 25% occurring once. These receptors are not linked to any known antigen. The sample consisted of Vdelta1+ gamma-delta thymocytes from the thymus. Subset denoted: FACS-sorted CD3+ TCRalphabeta- TCRVdelta1+ TCRVdelta2- thymocytes. Receptors were obtained from a girl younger than two who had congenital heart surgery.

This clone was detected only a few times. The chain combines TRGV8 with TRGJ1 or TRGJ2. V shed 8 bases, J shed 7 bases, and the junction held 5 bases outside the gene matches. The CDR3 spans 10 residues. Germline lookup yields CDR1 VENAVY and CDR2 YDSYNSRV. The CDR3 loop reads CATSRYKKLF. The CDR3, as DNA: TGTGCCACCTCGAGATATAAGAAACTCTTT.

Details on this clone: This CDR3 is also generated by other DNA sequences in the sample. This chain links TRGV9 with TRGJ1 or TRGJ2. Germline V gene lookup returns CDR1 GITISATS and CDR2 ISYDGTV (reference sequence). The CDR3 is made up of 13 amino acids. Losses at the gene ends were 3 bases for V and 4 bases for J; bases not matched to a gene: 6. The CDR3: CALWELTYYKKLF. The CDR3 region has the DNA TGTGCCTTGTGGGAGCTTACATATTATAAGAAACTCTTT.

V gene TRGV2 combines with J gene TRGJ1 or TRGJ2. The germline V gene has CDR1 EGSNGY and CDR2 YDSYNSKV. The ends lost 4 bases at V and 11 bases at J; junction bases unmatched: 11. The CDR3 sequence is 12 residues long. The CDR3 nucleotides are TGTGCCACCTGGGAGTATCCTGGGGAGAAACTCTTT. Amino acids: CATWEYPGEKLF.

The chain has TRGV4 and TRGJ1 or TRGJ2. CDR1 and CDR2 from the germline V gene are EGSTGY and YDSYTSSV. J was trimmed by 11 bases and V by 4 bases; bases with no gene match: 14. The CDR3 has 13 amino acids. The CDR3 region is CATWDRPHWEKLF. The CDR3 coding sequence is TGTGCCACCTGGGACCGCCCTCATTGGGAGAAACTCTTT.

This clone was recorded many times. Other DNA sequences in this sample translate to the same CDR3. The V gene is TRGV3, the J gene TRGJ1 or TRGJ2. The junction had 5 bases not matched to a gene; V was cut back by 0 bases and J by 3 bases. The CDR3 extends over 14 amino acids. CDR1 is VTNTFY and CDR2 is YDVSTARD in the germline V gene (reference sequence). CDR3 sequence reads: CATWDRLGYYKKLF. CDR3 DNA: TGTGCCACCTGGGACAGGCTGGGTTATTATAAGAAACTCTTT.

This clone was seen a handful of times. The chain is built from TRGV3 and TRGJ1 or TRGJ2. V shed 1 base and J 9 bases; nucleotides not matched to a gene: 6. CDR1 VTNTFY and CDR2 YDVSTARD come from the germline V gene (reference sequence). This CDR3 is 12 amino acids long. CDR3 amino acids: CATWDSSFKKLF. Here the CDR3 DNA reads TGTGCCACCTGGGACAGTTCATTTAAGAAACTCTTT.

Remarks on this clone: This may be a read error: a much more frequent sequence differs by one nucleotide. The rearrangement uses TRGV3 and TRGJ1 or TRGJ2. This CDR3 contains 13 residues. CDR1 and CDR2 (germline): VTNTFY, YDVSTARD (reference sequence). The CDR3 nucleotides read TGTGCCACCTGGGACGCGAATCATTATAAGAAACTCTTT. Translating gives CATWDANHYKKLF.

This clone has a handful of counts. J is TRGJ1 or TRGJ2 and V is TRGV4. Germline V gene sequence: CDR1 EGSTGY, CDR2 YDSYTSSV. This CDR3 is built from 14 residues. The V and J ends lost 3 bases and 1 base, in that order; junction bases with no gene match: 6. CDR3 nucleotide sequence: TGTGCCACCTGGGATCCCTTCAATTATTATAAGAAACTCTTT. It encodes CATWDPFNYYKKLF.

The chain couples TRGV2 to TRGJ1 or TRGJ2. In germline, CDR1 is EGSNGY, CDR2 YDSYNSKV. Trimming took 0 bases from V and 16 from J; bases not matched to a gene: 12. The CDR3 consists of 12 residues. The CDR3 bases are TGTGCCACCTGGGACGGGCGGGGTTTGGTGCTCTTT. Translation gives CATWDGRGLVLF.

Turning to this clone: The sample contains more than one DNA sequence encoding this CDR3. The chain couples TRGV3 to TRGJ1 or TRGJ2. In germline, CDR1 is VTNTFY, CDR2 YDVSTARD (reference sequence). CDR3 size: 15 residues. The trim removed 0 bases at V and 0 bases at J, leaving 5 bases unmatched. The chain's CDR3 is CATWDRLRNYYKKLF. In DNA form, the CDR3 reads TGTGCCACCTGGGACAGGCTTAGGAATTATTATAAGAAACTCTTT.

The chain is built from TRGV3 and TRGJP1. The germline V gene has CDR1 VTNTFY and CDR2 YDVSTARD (reference sequence). This CDR3 spans 16 amino acids. The ends lost 4 bases at V and 0 bases at J; junction bases unmatched: 8. The CDR3, as DNA: TGTGCCACCTGGGAAGAAGAGGATACCACTGGTTGGTTCAAGATATTT. This sequence encodes CATWEEEDTTGWFKIF.

Only a few counts were recorded for this clone. The same CDR3 also results from other DNA sequences found in this sample. The chain couples TRGV3 to TRGJ1 or TRGJ2. After removal of 0 bases from V and 12 bases from J, the junction contained 5 bases not matched to a gene. Looked up from germline, CDR1 is VTNTFY and CDR2 is YDVSTARD (reference sequence). CDR3 length equals 11 residues. The CDR3 bases are TGTGCCACCTGGGACAGGCCTTTGAAACTCTTT. Residues: CATWDRPLKLF.

The sample holds a few counts of this clone. This chain joins TRGV9 and TRGJ1 or TRGJ2. Germline CDR1 GITISATS, CDR2 ISYDGTV (reference sequence). This CDR3 contains 12 residues. V was pared by 2 bases and J by 15 bases, with 13 bases of the junction left unmatched. As DNA, the CDR3 is TGTGCCTTGTGGGAGGCCACCCATAGAGGACTCTTT. Translation: CALWEATHRGLF.

Turning to this clone: Germline and junction disagree at one end, which may indicate a read error. This chain connects TRGV3 to TRGJ1 or TRGJ2. The CDR3 length is 14 residues. Per germline, CDR1 VTNTFY and CDR2 YDVSTARD (reference sequence). The CDR3 coding sequence is TGCGCCACCTGGGACAGGCTCGATCATTATAAGAAACTCTTT. It yields the protein CATWDRLDHYKKLF.

This clone has a handful of counts. The V gene is TRGV5, the J gene TRGJ1 or TRGJ2. Trimming cost V 1 base and J 12 bases; bases outside gene matches: 6. This CDR3 comprises 11 residues. The germline V gene encodes CDR1 VINAFY and CDR2 YDVSNSKD. CDR3 sequence: CATWDRQLKLF. In DNA form, the CDR3 reads TGTGCCACCTGGGACAGACAACTGAAACTCTTT.

There are a few counts of this clone. V gene TRGV5 combines with J gene TRGJP2. Germline V gives CDR1 VINAFY, CDR2 YDVSNSKD. The CDR3 runs to 16 residues. V shed 0 bases, J shed 3 bases, and the junction held 7 bases outside the gene matches. The CDR3 nucleotides are TGTGCCACCTGGGACAGGCGAGGGGGTAGTGATTGGATCAAGACGTTT. Amino acid sequence: CATWDRRGGSDWIKTF.

This chain connects TRGV9 to TRGJ1 or TRGJ2. Germline CDR1 reads GITISATS; CDR2 reads ISYDGTV (reference sequence). V was clipped by 6 bases and J by 11 bases; unmatched bases: 10. The CDR3 runs to 11 residues. CDR3 nucleotides: TGTGCCTTGTGGTGGAAGGGGCAGAAACTCTTT. Its protein is CALWWKGQKLF.

This clone was counted only a few times. The J gene is TRGJP2, the V gene TRGV3. CDR1 VTNTFY and CDR2 YDVSTARD come from the germline V gene (reference sequence). V dropped 0 bases and J dropped 4; count of bases not matched to a gene: 8. This CDR3 spans 16 amino acids. The CDR3 sequence: CATWDRHGNSDWIKTF. In DNA, the CDR3 is TGTGCCACCTGGGACAGGCATGGGAATAGTGATTGGATCAAGACGTTT.

In its sample, this clone was seen a few times. The chain combines TRGV9 with TRGJ1 or TRGJ2. V trimming: 0 bases; J trimming: 12 bases; junction bases outside the gene matches: 11. The germline CDR1 and CDR2 sequences are GITISATS and ISYDGTV (reference sequence). The CDR3 extends over 13 amino acids. The CDR3 is CALWEVLWGMKLF. The CDR3 DNA sequence: TGTGCCTTGTGGGAGGTGCTCTGGGGAATGAAACTCTTT.

This clone was recorded a few times. This CDR3 is also generated by other DNA sequences in the sample. The chain carries TRGV2 and TRGJP2. This CDR3 has 14 residues. Germline CDR1 and CDR2: EGSNGY and YDSYNSKV. Trimming at V came to 0 bases and at J to 8 bases, leaving 6 bases not matched to a gene. The CDR3 protein is CATWDGPGDWIKTF. DNA for the CDR3: TGTGCCACCTGGGACGGGCCCGGGGATTGGATCAAGACGTTT.

This clone was counted a few times. The genes are TRGV8 and TRGJ1 or TRGJ2. CDR1 and CDR2 from the germline V gene are VENAVY and YDSYNSRV. J gave up 11 bases and V 5 bases, and 9 bases lay outside the gene matches. The CDR3 is 11 residues long. CDR3 nucleotide sequence: TGTGCCACCTGGGTCGGTGGGGAGAAACTCTTT. Amino acid sequence: CATWVGGEKLF.

The rearrangement joins TRGV3 to TRGJ1 or TRGJ2. J lost 9 bases, V lost 3 bases, and 14 bases had no gene match. This CDR3 spans 14 amino acids. Germline CDR1 reads VTNTFY; CDR2 reads YDVSTARD (reference sequence). CDR3 loop: CATWDGRYPGKKLF. In DNA, the CDR3 is TGTGCCACCTGGGACGGGCGCTACCCCGGTAAGAAACTCTTT.

The chain couples TRGV2 to TRGJP. V shed 3 bases, J shed 7 bases, and the junction held 15 bases outside the gene matches. This CDR3 spans 19 amino acids. The germline V gene has CDR1 EGSNGY and CDR2 YDSYNSKV. The CDR3 DNA sequence: TGTGCCACCTGGGACAGGCCTCCTCGTCGGGAGTTGGGCAAAAAAATCAAGGTATTT. As protein: CATWDRPPRRELGKKIKVF.

With respect to this clone: Since a much larger clone is just one base distant, this may be a read error. V usage is TRGV2 and J usage is TRGJP2. Trimming at V came to 0 bases and at J to 6 bases, leaving 7 bases not matched to a gene. Germline assignment: CDR1 EGSNGY and CDR2 YDSYNSKV. CDR3 size: 15 residues. As DNA, the CDR3 is TGTGCCACCTGGGACGGGCTCGGTTGTGATTGGATCAAGACGTTT. It is translated as CATWDGLGCDWIKTF.

A note on this clone: A clone one base away is much larger, so this may be a read error. This sample also contains other DNA sequences that code for the same CDR3. J is TRGJP2 and V is TRGV3. The V segment lost 0 bases and the J segment 1 base; nucleotides outside the gene matches: 2. Germline V lookup: CDR1 VTNTFY, CDR2 YDVSTARD (reference sequence). This CDR3 region has 15 residues. The CDR3, as DNA: TGTGCCACCTGGGACAGGTCTAGTAGTGATTGGATCAAGACGTTT. As protein: CATWDRSSSDWIKTF.

This clone has more than one count but fewer than ten. The gene calls are TRGV8 and TRGJP2. CDR1 is VENAVY and CDR2 is YDSYNSRV in the germline V gene. The junction had 8 bases not matched to a gene; V was cut back by 3 bases and J by 4 bases. The CDR3 is 15 amino acids. The CDR3 coding sequence is TGTGCCACCTGGGATCCCTCGAATAGTGATTGGATCAAGACGTTT. Its protein product is CATWDPSNSDWIKTF.

The V gene is TRGV3, the J gene TRGJ1 or TRGJ2. CDR3 length: 14 amino acids. Germline-derived CDR1 and CDR2 are VTNTFY and YDVSTARD (reference sequence). Unmatched junction bases numbered 7, after V lost 0 bases and J lost 5 bases. CDR3 loop: CATWDRHGNYKKLF. The DNA of the CDR3 is TGTGCCACCTGGGACAGGCATGGAAATTATAAGAAACTCTTT.